Following are 17 T cell receptor beta chains from one sample sequenced in a study of blood T cell repertoires in COVID-19. Generated by immunoSEQ multiplex PCR, the TCRdb table keeps only in-frame clones and is missing some. Of roughly 220,000 clones listed, about 87% are singletons. The sequenced sample was PBMCs or T cells enriched from blood (not recorded which). The receptor source for this set is a woman aged 25 to 39 who had recovered from COVID-19.

This rearrangement joins TRBV10-3 to TRBJ1-1; D is uncertain. Trimming pared 8 bases from V and 3 bases from J, leaving 13 bases between. The CDR3 has 13 amino acids. The germline CDR1 and CDR2 sequences are ENHRY and SYGVKD. The CDR3: CAISQSVDTEAFF. The CDR3 bases are TGTGCCATCTCCCAATCCGTAGACACTGAAGCTTTCTTT.

J is TRBJ1-6 and V is TRBV27, with D possibly matching TRBD1 (5 bases). V dropped 5 bases and J dropped 7 bases, with 18 bases sitting between them. The CDR3 totals 16 residues. Germline V lookup: CDR1 MNHEY, CDR2 SMNVEV (reference sequence). This CDR3 is CASSPGGVEGNSPLHF. In DNA, the CDR3 is TGTGCCAGCAGTCCTGGGGGGGTAGAGGGGAATTCACCCCTCCACTTT.

The gene calls are TRBV5-1 and TRBJ1-1; 7 bases agree with TRBD1. The CDR3 loop spans 15 amino acids. Germline trimming cut 4 bases from V and 2 bases from J; bases unmatched to any gene: 8. Germline V CDR1 and CDR2: SGHRS, YFSETQ. CDR3 in amino acids: CASSDTTGFNTEAFF. CDR3 nucleotide sequence: TGCGCCAGCAGCGACACGACAGGGTTTAACACTGAAGCTTTCTTT.

This rearrangement joins TRBV6-1 to TRBJ2-3, with 9 nucleotides matching TRBD2. This CDR3 has 16 residues. Germline CDR1 reads MNHNS; CDR2 reads SASEGT. V trimming: 0 bases; J trimming: 3 bases; junction bases outside the gene matches: 4. The CDR3 coding sequence is TGTGCCAGCAGTGAAGCGAGGCTAGCGGGGACAGATACGCAGTATTTT. It translates to CASSEARLAGTDTQYF.

The rearrangement joins TRBV5-5 to TRBJ1-4, with unresolved D. The V end was cut by 0 bases, the J end by 4 bases, with 10 bases between. This CDR3 has 15 amino acids. The germline V gene encodes CDR1 SGHKS and CDR2 YYEKEE (reference sequence). CDR3 region: CASSLGAGINEKLFF. The CDR3 coding sequence is TGTGCCAGCAGCTTGGGGGCGGGGATTAATGAAAAACTGTTTTTT.

CDR3 coding DNA: TGTGCCAGCAGCTCGACTAGGGGTGCACCGTCCCAGCATTTT. Translation gives CASSSTRGAPSQHF. The chain joins TRBV7-9 to TRBJ1-5, with D maybe TRBD1 (5 bases). The CDR3 runs 14 residues. Looked up from germline, CDR1 is SEHNR and CDR2 is FQNEAQ (reference sequence). Deletions cut 4 bases from V and 11 bases from J, with 18 bases between. The full variable domain, with the rest looked up from reference TRBV7-9 and TRBJ1-5, is DTGVSQNPRHKITKRGQNVTFRCDPISEHNRLYWYRQTLGQGPEFLTYFQNEAQLEKSRLLSDRFSAERPKGSFSTLEIQRTEQGDSAMYLCASSSTRGAPSQHFGDGTRLSIL.

The chain employs TRBV12-3 or TRBV12-4 and TRBJ1-3; D is uncertain. V gave up 5 bases and J gave up 0 bases, with 5 bases separating them. The length of the CDR3 is 13 residues. CDR3 protein: CASSTYSGNTIYF. The CDR3 nucleotides are TGTGCCAGCAGTACTTACTCTGGAAACACCATATATTTT.

The genes are TRBV10-1 and TRBJ2-3, with D maybe TRBD1 (5 bases). This CDR3 spans 11 amino acids. V was cut by 4 bases and J by 11 bases, with 10 bases left in between. Germline V lookup: CDR1 WNHNN, CDR2 SYGVQD (reference sequence). CDR3 residues: CASSVEQGQYF. CDR3 sequence (DNA): TGCGCCAGCAGTGTGGAGCAGGGGCAGTATTTT.

The V gene is TRBV25-1, the J gene TRBJ1-2; 10 nucleotides agree with TRBD1. V was pared by 4 bases and J by 3 bases, with 2 bases of the junction left unmatched. Germline CDR1 MGHDK, CDR2 SYGVNS. This CDR3 is 14 amino acids long. CDR3 sequence reads: CASSGQGAHYGYTF. CDR3 sequence (DNA): TGTGCCAGCAGTGGACAGGGGGCGCACTATGGCTACACCTTC.

This clone was observed a handful of times. This chain joins TRBV2 and TRBJ2-7; D unresolved. CDR1 is SNHLY and CDR2 is FYNNEI in the germline V gene. V was clipped by 5 bases and J by 3 bases, with 14 bases between them. The CDR3 runs to 14 residues. Here the CDR3 reads CASSLDNSGYEQYF. CDR3 bases: TGTGCCAGCAGTCTCGACAATTCCGGCTACGAGCAGTACTTC.

In nucleotides, the CDR3 is TGTGCCAGCAGCGAGCCTCGACAGGGACTAGCGGGGGTTACGAACACCGGGGAGCTGTTTTTT. Protein sequence: CASSEPRQGLAGVTNTGELFF. The chain recombines TRBV9 with TRBJ2-2, with TRBD2 matching 14 bases. Germline loops: CDR1 SGDLS, CDR2 YYNGEE. Trimming cost V 3 bases and J 0 bases; bases outside gene matches: 13. This CDR3 region has 21 residues.

The rearrangement joins TRBV4-1 to TRBJ1-2; D is unclear. Germline CDR1 MGHRA, CDR2 YSYEKL. CDR3 length: 15 amino acids. V dropped 0 bases and J dropped 2 bases, with 10 bases sitting between them. CDR3 nucleotide sequence: TGCGCCAGCAGCCAAGATAGGCCGGGGAACTATGGCTACACCTTC. Translating gives CASSQDRPGNYGYTF.

This chain joins TRBV6-2 or TRBV6-3 and TRBJ2-5, with 8 bases lining up with TRBD1. The CDR3 covers 15 residues. Germline values: CDR1 MNHEY, CDR2 SVGEGT. Unmatched junction bases numbered 10, after V lost 5 bases and J lost 5 bases. CDR3 DNA sequence: TGTGCCAGCAGTGACTGGACAGGGTCGGGGGAGACCCAGTACTTC. Its protein product is CASSDWTGSGETQYF.

The chain links TRBV18 to TRBJ1-3; D gene uncertain. This CDR3 has 15 amino acids. CDR1 is KGHSH, CDR2 LQKENI, per germline. Trimming removed 6 bases at V and 0 bases at J, with 12 bases between. The CDR3 region is CASSADRSSGNTIYF. CDR3 in DNA: TGTGCCAGCTCTGCCGACCGGAGCTCTGGAAACACCATATATTTT.

The chain is built from TRBV19 and TRBJ1-5; 7 bases fit TRBD1. The CDR3 consists of 17 residues. Germline CDR1 and CDR2: LNHDA and SQIVND (reference sequence). Trimming removed 5 bases from V and 10 bases from J; junction bases left unmatched: 20. CDR3 region: CASSPQRATGTHGPQHF. CDR3 nucleotide sequence: TGTGCCAGTAGTCCCCAACGGGCGACAGGGACTCATGGTCCCCAGCATTTT.

The chain carries TRBV27 and TRBJ2-3, with D perhaps TRBD1 (5 bases). Germline V gives CDR1 MNHEY, CDR2 SMNVEV (reference sequence). V was pared by 5 bases and J by 0 bases, with 12 bases between. The CDR3 covers 15 residues. The CDR3 nucleotides read TGTGCCAGCAGTCCCCGGACATCAAGCACAGATACGCAGTATTTT. This sequence encodes CASSPRTSSTDTQYF.

The chain couples TRBV10-3 to TRBJ1-6, with 7 bases fitting TRBD1. CDR1 and CDR2 from the germline V gene are ENHRY and SYGVKD. The V segment lost 6 bases and the J segment 0 bases; nucleotides outside the gene matches: 5. The CDR3 length is 16 residues. The CDR3 sequence is CAISDRESSYNSPLHF. The CDR3, as DNA: TGTGCCATCAGCGACAGGGAGAGCTCCTATAATTCACCCCTCCACTTT.